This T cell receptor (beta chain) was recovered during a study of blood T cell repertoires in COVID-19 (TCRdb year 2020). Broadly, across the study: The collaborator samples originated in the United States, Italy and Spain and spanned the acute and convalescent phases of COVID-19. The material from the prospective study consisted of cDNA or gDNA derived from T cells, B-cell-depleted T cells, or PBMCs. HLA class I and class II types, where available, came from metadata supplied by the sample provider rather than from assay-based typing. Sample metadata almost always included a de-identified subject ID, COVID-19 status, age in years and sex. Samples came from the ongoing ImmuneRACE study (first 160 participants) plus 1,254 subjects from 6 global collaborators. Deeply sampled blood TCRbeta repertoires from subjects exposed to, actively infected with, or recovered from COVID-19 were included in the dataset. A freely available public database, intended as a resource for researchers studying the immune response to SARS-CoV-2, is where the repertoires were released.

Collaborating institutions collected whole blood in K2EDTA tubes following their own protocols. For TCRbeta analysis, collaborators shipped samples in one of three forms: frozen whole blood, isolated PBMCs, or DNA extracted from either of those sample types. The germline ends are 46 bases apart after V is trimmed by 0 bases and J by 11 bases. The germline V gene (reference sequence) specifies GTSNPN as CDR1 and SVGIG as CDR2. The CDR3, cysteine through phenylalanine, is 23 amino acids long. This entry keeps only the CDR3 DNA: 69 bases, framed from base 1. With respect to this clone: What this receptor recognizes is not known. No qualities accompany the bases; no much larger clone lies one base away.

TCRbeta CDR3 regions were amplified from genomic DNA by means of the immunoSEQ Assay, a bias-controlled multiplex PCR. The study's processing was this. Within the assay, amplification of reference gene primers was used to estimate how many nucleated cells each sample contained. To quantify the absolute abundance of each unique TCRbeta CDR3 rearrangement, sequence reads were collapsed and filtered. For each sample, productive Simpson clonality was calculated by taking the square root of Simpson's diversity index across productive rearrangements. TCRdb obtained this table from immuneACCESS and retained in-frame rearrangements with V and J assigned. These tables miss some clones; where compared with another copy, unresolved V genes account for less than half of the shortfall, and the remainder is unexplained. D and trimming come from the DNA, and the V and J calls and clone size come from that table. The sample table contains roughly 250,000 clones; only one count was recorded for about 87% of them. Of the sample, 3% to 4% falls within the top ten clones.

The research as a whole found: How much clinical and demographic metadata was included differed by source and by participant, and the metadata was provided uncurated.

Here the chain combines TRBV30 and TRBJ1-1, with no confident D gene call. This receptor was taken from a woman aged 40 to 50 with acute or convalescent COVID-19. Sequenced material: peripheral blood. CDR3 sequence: CAWSVLHGTPGDLSRAGERGAFF. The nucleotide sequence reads TGTGCCTGGAGTGTACTGCATGGAACCCCCGGTGATCTCTCTCGGGCGGGAGAACGAGGGGCTTTCTTT.